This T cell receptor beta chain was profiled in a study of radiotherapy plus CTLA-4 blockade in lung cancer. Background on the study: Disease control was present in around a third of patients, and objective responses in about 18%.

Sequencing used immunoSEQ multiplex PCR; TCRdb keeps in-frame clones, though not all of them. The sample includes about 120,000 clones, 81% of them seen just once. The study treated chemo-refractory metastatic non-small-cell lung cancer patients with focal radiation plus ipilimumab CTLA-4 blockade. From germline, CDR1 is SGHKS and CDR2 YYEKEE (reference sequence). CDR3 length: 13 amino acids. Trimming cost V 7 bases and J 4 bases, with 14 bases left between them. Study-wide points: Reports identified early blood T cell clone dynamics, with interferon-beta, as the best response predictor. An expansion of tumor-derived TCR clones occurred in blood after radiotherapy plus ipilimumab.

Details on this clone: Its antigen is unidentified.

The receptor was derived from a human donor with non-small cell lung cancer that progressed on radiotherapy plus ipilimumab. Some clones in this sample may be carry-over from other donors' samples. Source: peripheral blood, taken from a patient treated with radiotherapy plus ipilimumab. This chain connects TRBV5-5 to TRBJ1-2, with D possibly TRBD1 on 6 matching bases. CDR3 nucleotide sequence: TGTGCCAGCGGCGAGACAGGTAGCTATGGCTACACCTTC. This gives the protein CASGETGSYGYTF.